These T cell receptor beta chains were read from a single sample in a study of post-analysis software for immune sequencing data. TCRdb re-analysed the PCR reads in MiXCR, keeping a single row per CDR3 protein. The data show 400,000 to 500,000 distinct CDR3 sequences, 35% to 45% seen once. The specimen sequenced was blood. The receptor set was obtained from a girl aged 2 to 10 with multiple sclerosis. Both conserved end residues are part of each CDR3. A D gene is named only where the DNA matches it firmly. Only part of the rows carry a size: once, few, many, or a class if the clone is expanded.

>few|TRBJ2-1|14|TRBV29-1|NA
CSVEGLESYNEQFF
TGCAGCGTTGAAGGGCTAGAGAGCTACAATGAGCAGTTCTTC
>once|TRBJ2-7|17|TRBV18|NA
CASSPDGAQVISYEQYF
TGTGCCAGCTCACCCGACGGGGCCCAGGTAATCTCCTACGAGCAGTACTTC
>NA|TRBJ2-5|14|TRBV20-1|TRBD1
CSAREWTGEETQYF
TGCAGTGCTAGAGAGTGGACAGGGGAAGAGACCCAGTACTTC
>few|TRBJ1-2|16|TRBV7-9|TRBD1
CASSLGPRGTNYGYTF
TGTGCCAGCAGCTTAGGCCCCAGGGGGACTAACTATGGCTACACCTTC
>few|TRBJ2-5|14|TRBV5-1|NA
CASSLGTVEETQYF
TGCGCCAGCAGCTTAGGGACGGTGGAGGAGACCCAGTACTTC
>NA|TRBJ2-3|16|TRBV9|NA
CASSVLSEWGTDTQYF
TGTGCCAGCAGCGTACTCAGCGAATGGGGCACAGATACGCAGTATTTT
>few|TRBJ2-6|17|TRBV5-1|TRBD1
CASSGWTGGFGANVLTF
TGCGCCAGCAGTGGATGGACAGGGGGCTTTGGGGCCAACGTCCTGACTTTC
>few|TRBJ2-1|13|TRBV7-2|NA
CASSPGHPNEQFF
TGTGCCAGCAGCCCTGGGCACCCCAATGAGCAGTTCTTC
>NA|TRBJ2-7|11|TRBV20-1|NA
CSASKIYEQYF
TGCAGTGCTAGCAAAATTTACGAGCAGTACTTC
>NA|TRBJ2-7|13|TRBV6-5|NA
CASSYPTSDEQYF
TGTGCCAGCAGTTATCCTACATCAGACGAGCAGTACTTC
>few|TRBJ2-1|13|TRBV20-1|NA
CSARGGAPNEQFF
TGCAGTGCCAGGGGGGGGGCACCCAATGAGCAGTTCTTC
>NA|TRBJ2-1|15|TRBV29-1|TRBD2
CSVDSGGAVYNEQFF
TGCAGCGTCGATAGCGGGGGGGCCGTCTACAATGAGCAGTTCTTC
>NA|TRBJ2-5|13|TRBV10-3|NA
CAISVRETETQYF
TGTGCCATCAGTGTACGGGAAACCGAGACCCAGTACTTC
>NA|TRBJ1-2|14|TRBV10-3|NA
CAIGEAWDNYGYTF
TGTGCCATCGGAGAGGCCTGGGATAACTATGGCTACACCTTC
>few|TRBJ2-5|15|TRBV28|TRBD1
CASSGHRGRRETQYF
TGTGCCAGCAGTGGTCACAGGGGGCGTCGGGAGACCCAGTACTTC
>NA|TRBJ2-3|15|TRBV18|NA
CASSALAGAGDTQYF
TGTGCCAGCTCAGCCCTAGCTGGGGCAGGAGATACGCAGTATTTT
>many|TRBJ2-1|10|TRBV12-5|NA
CASEPNEQFF
TGTGCTAGTGAGCCCAATGAGCAGTTCTTC
>few|TRBJ1-2|14|TRBV7-9|NA
CASSYATENYGYTF
TGTGCCAGCAGCTACGCGACGGAGAACTATGGCTACACCTTC
>NA|TRBJ1-1|15|TRBV10-3|NA
CATKLQGSPNTEAFF
TGTGCCACCAAGCTACAGGGATCTCCGAACACTGAAGCTTTCTTT
>few|TRBJ2-5|17|TRBV5-1|TRBD2
CASSLGLAEGIGETQYF
TGCGCCAGCAGCTTGGGACTAGCGGAGGGGATTGGAGAGACCCAGTACTTC
>NA|TRBJ2-6|16|TRBV9|NA
CASSVGGNSGANVLTF
TGTGCCAGCAGCGTAGGGGGGAACTCTGGGGCCAACGTCCTGACTTTC
>NA|TRBJ1-1|13|TRBV12-3/TRBV12-4|NA
CASSRDTNTEAFF
TGTGCCAGCAGTCGGGACACGAACACTGAAGCTTTCTTT
>NA|TRBJ1-5|15|TRBV12-3/TRBV12-4|NA
CASTSGEVSNQPQHF
TGTGCCAGCACCTCTGGGGAAGTTAGCAATCAGCCCCAGCATTTT
>once|TRBJ1-6|14|TRBV7-9|TRBD1
CAYNDRDRGTPLHF
TGTGCCTACAATGACCGGGACAGGGGGACACCCCTCCACTTT